The clone carrying this TCR beta chain was observed at least ten times. Antigen: not known. This sample was taken from a study of identical twins. TCRdb reprocessed the 5' RACE reads via MiXCR and lists one record per CDR3 protein. The sample has about 220,000 distinct CDR3 sequences, approximately 7.3% seen once. Broader study findings: Out-of-frame alpha sequences common to twins exhibited a surplus of low generation probability. Researchers caution that invariant MAIT and iNKT cells could partly confound zero-insertion analyses.

The junction had 17 bases not matched to a gene; V was cut back by 4 bases and J by 8 bases. The germline V gene encodes CDR1 SEHNR and CDR2 FQNEAQ (reference sequence). The CDR3 runs to 17 residues. Only healthy Caucasians were enrolled as donors. These data were also filed under a second study, of yellow fever vaccine responses in identical twins. That study adds: Each twin's T cell response to the vaccine was reported to look partly convergent and partly personalized.

The material sequenced was CD8+ T cells sorted from blood. The clonotype was recovered from a woman between 18 and 29 years old in good health. The chain couples TRBV7-9 to TRBJ2-1; 7 bases fit TRBD1. In DNA form, the CDR3 reads TGTGCCAGCAGCTCCGGGACAGAAGGGGTTCGGAGCGATGAGCAGTTCTTC. It yields the protein CASSSGTEGVRSDEQFF.